This T cell receptor (beta chain) was sequenced in a study of blood T cell repertoires in COVID-19. Overall study context: Both acute and convalescent COVID-19 samples were obtained from the United States, Italy and Spain. The analysed material was cDNA or gDNA that came from T cells, B-cell-depleted T cells, or PBMCs.

Trimming took 5 bases from V and 3 from J, leaving 17 bases between them. Germline V lookup: CDR1 SQVTM, CDR2 ANQGSEA. This CDR3 has 14 residues. The authors' processing: Nucleated cell counts were estimated from reference gene primer amplification. Sequencing used immunoSEQ multiplex PCR; TCRdb keeps in-frame clones, though not all of them. V, J and clone size were drawn from that table, and D and trimming were deduced from the DNA. Here the sample spans tens of thousands of clones, over 75% being singletons. This clone came up once. V usage is TRBV29-1 and J usage is TRBJ2-7, with D maybe TRBD1 (5 bases). The sample taken for sequencing was peripheral blood. The source is a man aged 80 or over with active or convalescent COVID-19. CDR3 loop: CSVYIGLGVYEQYF. The CDR3 DNA reads TGCAGCGTTTACATTGGTCTAGGGGTCTACGAGCAGTACTTC.